One and the same sample provided the 20 T cell receptor beta chains below, sequenced in a study of blood T cell repertoires in COVID-19. Generated by immunoSEQ multiplex PCR, the TCRdb table keeps only in-frame clones and is missing some. The table shows about 140,000 clones, with 75% to 90% occurring only once. Sequences were obtained from peripheral blood. These receptor sequences come from a woman older than 75 with acute or convalescent COVID-19.

This clone is a singleton in its sample. In DNA, the CDR3 is TGTGCCAGCAGCCCCCAGGGGAGCACAGATACGCAGTATTTT. Amino acid sequence: CASSPQGSTDTQYF. The genes are TRBV11-3 and TRBJ2-3, with D maybe TRBD1 (6 bases). V was trimmed by 5 bases and J by 0 bases, leaving 9 bases between them. CDR1 and CDR2 from the germline V gene are SGHNT and YENEEA. The length of the CDR3 is 14 residues.

The chain couples TRBV7-2 to TRBJ2-7; 13 bases line up with TRBD2. Germline V gives CDR1 SGHTA, CDR2 FQGNSA. V lost 4 bases to trimming and J lost 2 bases; unmatched junction nucleotides: 2. The CDR3 sequence is 15 residues long. The CDR3 coding sequence is TGTGCCAGCAGCTCCGGACTAGCGGGGGCCTACGAGCAGTACTTC. Protein product: CASSSGLAGAYEQYF. Supplemented by reference TRBV7-2 and TRBJ2-7, the full variable domain reads GAGVSQSPSNKVTEKGKDVELRCDPISGHTALYWYRQSLGQGLEFLIYFQGNSAPDKSGLPSDRFSAERTGGSVSTLTIQRTQQEDSAVYLCASSSGLAGAYEQYFGPGTRLTVT.

The CDR3 DNA is TGCGCCAGCAGCTTAGGAGTAGCTGGAAACACCATATATTTT. It translates to CASSLGVAGNTIYF. The V and J genes are TRBV5-1 and TRBJ1-3; no firm D call. CDR1 and CDR2 from the germline V gene are SGHRS and YFSETQ. The CDR3 length is 14 residues. V lost 2 bases to trimming and J lost 2 bases, with 8 bases between them.

The V call is TRBV25-1, the J call TRBJ1-2, with D possibly being TRBD1 (5 bases). The germline V gene encodes CDR1 MGHDK and CDR2 SYGVNS. The ends were cut back, 4 bases at V and 3 bases at J, with 12 bases in the middle. The CDR3 extends over 14 amino acids. For the CDR3, the DNA is TGTGCCAGCAGTGCTACAGGTTGGGACTATGGCTACACCTTC. It encodes CASSATGWDYGYTF.

The gene calls are TRBV5-1 and TRBJ2-3; the match to TRBD2 covers 9 bases. Germline V lookup: CDR1 SGHRS, CDR2 YFSETQ. V trimming: 2 bases; J trimming: 0 bases; junction bases outside the gene matches: 1. The CDR3 is made up of 15 amino acids. This CDR3 is CASSLAGGSTDTQYF. The CDR3 DNA reads as TGCGCCAGCAGCTTAGCGGGGGGTAGCACAGATACGCAGTATTTT.

This chain uses TRBV30 with TRBJ2-7, with D possibly matching TRBD1 (6 bases). There are 14 residues in the CDR3. V dropped 3 bases and J dropped 2 bases, with 14 bases sitting between them. CDR1 GTSNPN and CDR2 SVGIG come from the germline V gene (reference sequence). The CDR3 region is CAWSPGTPTYEQYF. The DNA for the CDR3 is TGTGCCTGGAGCCCCGGGACACCCACCTACGAGCAGTACTTC. Using reference TRBV30 and TRBJ2-7 for the parts outside the CDR3, the full variable domain is SQTIHQWPATLVQPVGSPLSLECTVEGTSNPNLYWYRQAAGRGLQLLFYSVGIGQISSEVPQNLSASRPQDRQFILSSKKLLLSDSGFYLCAWSPGTPTYEQYFGPGTRLTVT.

The rearrangement uses TRBV4-2 and TRBJ1-5; 7 nucleotides align to TRBD1. Germline trimming cut 2 bases from V and 4 bases from J; bases unmatched to any gene: 5. Germline loops: CDR1 LGHNA, CDR2 YNFKEQ. CDR3 length equals 15 residues. Here the CDR3 DNA reads TGTGCCAGCAGCCAAACGGCACAGGGGAATCAGCCCCAGCATTTT. Translating gives CASSQTAQGNQPQHF.

This chain links TRBV6-5 with TRBJ1-6; tentative D call: TRBD1 (6 bases). CDR3 length: 14 residues. V lost 6 bases and J 8 bases, leaving 14 bases between the germline ends. The germline gives CDR1 MNHEY, CDR2 SVGAGI. The CDR3 region has the DNA TGTGCCAGCAGAAGAACAGGGTTCGATTCACCCCTCCACTTT. Encoded protein: CASRRTGFDSPLHF.

The chain has TRBV3-1 (or the pseudogene TRBV3-2) and TRBJ1-1, with 9 bases identical to TRBD1. The CDR3 runs to 17 residues. V lost 3 bases, J lost 1 base, and 9 bases stayed unmatched. CDR1 LGHDT and CDR2 YNNKEL come from the germline V gene (reference sequence). The CDR3, as DNA: TGTGCCAGCAGCCACCTACAGGGGGCAAGGGGGAACACTGAAGCTTTCTTT. It is translated as CASSHLQGARGNTEAFF.

This clone was counted a single time. This chain uses TRBV19 with TRBJ1-2; possibly TRBD1 for D (5 bases). Germline-derived CDR1 and CDR2 are LNHDA and SQIVND (reference sequence). This CDR3 is 12 amino acids long. Trimming pared 6 bases from V and 5 bases from J, leaving 10 bases between. CDR3 sequence: CASSSQGYGYTF. CDR3 nucleotide sequence: TGTGCCAGTAGCTCCCAGGGATATGGCTACACCTTC.

Written as DNA, the CDR3 is TGTGCCAGCAGTGGCCTAGCGGGGGGAGAGCAGTTCTTC. It yields the protein CASSGLAGGEQFF. This chain links TRBV12-3 or TRBV12-4 with TRBJ2-1, with 11 bases fitting TRBD2. V gave up 5 bases and J gave up 10 bases; unmatched junction bases: 4. This CDR3 spans 13 amino acids.

The chain joins TRBV24-1 to TRBJ2-7, with D perhaps matching TRBD1 (6 bases). This CDR3 region has 14 residues. Per germline, CDR1 KGHDR and CDR2 SFDVKD. Trimming took off 12 bases at V and 0 bases at J, with 17 bases between the two ends. The CDR3 sequence is CASHRDRFSYEQYF. CDR3 bases: TGTGCCTCCCATAGAGACAGGTTCTCCTACGAGCAGTACTTC.

The chain combines TRBV2 with TRBJ1-2; tentative D call: TRBD1 (5 bases). CDR1 and CDR2 from the germline V gene are SNHLY and FYNNEI. The V and J ends lost 8 bases and 3 bases respectively, with 13 bases between them. The length of the CDR3 is 13 residues. As DNA, the CDR3 is TGTGCCAGCGCGGGGGGTTGGGACTATGGCTACACCTTC. Translated: CASAGGWDYGYTF.

The chain uses TRBV6-5 and TRBJ2-1; a weak D match, TRBD1 (5 bases). This CDR3 comprises 13 residues. CDR1 MNHEY and CDR2 SVGAGI come from the germline V gene. Trimming left V 7 bases short and J 10 bases short, with 17 bases between. The CDR3 loop is CASTTPGHGEQFF. In DNA, the CDR3 is TGTGCCAGCACCACCCCAGGACATGGGGAGCAGTTCTTC.

This chain links TRBV7-2 with TRBJ1-1; D not resolved. V was pared by 5 bases and J by 5 bases, with 12 bases between. Germline V lookup: CDR1 SGHTA, CDR2 FQGNSA. There are 13 residues in the CDR3. The CDR3 DNA follows: TGTGCCAGCAGCCCGCAGGTGGGTACTGAAGCTTTCTTT. Its protein product is CASSPQVGTEAFF.

The rearrangement links TRBV11-2 to TRBJ1-6; D perhaps matches TRBD1 (5 bases). The CDR3 length is 16 residues. The germline gives CDR1 SGHAT, CDR2 FQNNGV. With 3 bases removed from V and 7 bases from J, the gap between germline ends came to 16 bases. The CDR3 DNA is TGTGCCAGCAGCTTGGTTCAGGGACTGGGAAATTCACCCCTCCACTTT. Translation: CASSLVQGLGNSPLHF.

V and J are TRBV7-2 and TRBJ1-6; 8 bases agree with TRBD1. After removal of 5 bases from V and 0 bases from J, the junction contained 6 bases not matched to a gene. Germline loops: CDR1 SGHTA, CDR2 FQGNSA. CDR3 length: 17 amino acids. The CDR3 sequence is CASSPTGGNSYNSPLHF. The CDR3 nucleotides read TGTGCCAGCAGCCCCACAGGGGGTAACTCCTATAATTCACCCCTCCACTTT.

The chain links TRBV4-2 to TRBJ1-4; TRBD1 is a possible D gene (5 bases). V dropped 0 bases and J dropped 0 bases, with 14 bases sitting between them. The CDR3 is made up of 18 amino acids. CDR1 is LGHNA and CDR2 is YNFKEQ in the germline V gene. CDR3 bases: TGTGCCAGCAGCCAAGACGTATCGACAGTTGCAACTAATGAAAAACTGTTTTTT. It yields the protein CASSQDVSTVATNEKLFF.

The chain is built from TRBV2 and TRBJ1-4, with D maybe TRBD1 (6 bases). The CDR3 has 15 residues. The germline V gene has CDR1 SNHLY and CDR2 FYNNEI. With 2 bases removed from V and 7 bases from J, the gap between germline ends came to 14 bases. The CDR3 DNA is TGTGCCAGCAGTGAAAGGAGGGGGGGAGGTGAAAAACTGTTTTTT. This translates into CASSERRGGGEKLFF.

This clone was observed a handful of times. This chain uses TRBV12-5 with TRBJ1-1, with a weak D call TRBD1 (6 bases). From germline, CDR1 is LGHNT and CDR2 FRNRAP. V lost 1 base, J lost 4 bases, and 10 bases lay in between. The CDR3 covers 14 residues. The CDR3 coding sequence is TGTGCTAGTGGTTTGGACGGGACAATCACTGAAGCTTTCTTT. Translating it yields CASGLDGTITEAFF.